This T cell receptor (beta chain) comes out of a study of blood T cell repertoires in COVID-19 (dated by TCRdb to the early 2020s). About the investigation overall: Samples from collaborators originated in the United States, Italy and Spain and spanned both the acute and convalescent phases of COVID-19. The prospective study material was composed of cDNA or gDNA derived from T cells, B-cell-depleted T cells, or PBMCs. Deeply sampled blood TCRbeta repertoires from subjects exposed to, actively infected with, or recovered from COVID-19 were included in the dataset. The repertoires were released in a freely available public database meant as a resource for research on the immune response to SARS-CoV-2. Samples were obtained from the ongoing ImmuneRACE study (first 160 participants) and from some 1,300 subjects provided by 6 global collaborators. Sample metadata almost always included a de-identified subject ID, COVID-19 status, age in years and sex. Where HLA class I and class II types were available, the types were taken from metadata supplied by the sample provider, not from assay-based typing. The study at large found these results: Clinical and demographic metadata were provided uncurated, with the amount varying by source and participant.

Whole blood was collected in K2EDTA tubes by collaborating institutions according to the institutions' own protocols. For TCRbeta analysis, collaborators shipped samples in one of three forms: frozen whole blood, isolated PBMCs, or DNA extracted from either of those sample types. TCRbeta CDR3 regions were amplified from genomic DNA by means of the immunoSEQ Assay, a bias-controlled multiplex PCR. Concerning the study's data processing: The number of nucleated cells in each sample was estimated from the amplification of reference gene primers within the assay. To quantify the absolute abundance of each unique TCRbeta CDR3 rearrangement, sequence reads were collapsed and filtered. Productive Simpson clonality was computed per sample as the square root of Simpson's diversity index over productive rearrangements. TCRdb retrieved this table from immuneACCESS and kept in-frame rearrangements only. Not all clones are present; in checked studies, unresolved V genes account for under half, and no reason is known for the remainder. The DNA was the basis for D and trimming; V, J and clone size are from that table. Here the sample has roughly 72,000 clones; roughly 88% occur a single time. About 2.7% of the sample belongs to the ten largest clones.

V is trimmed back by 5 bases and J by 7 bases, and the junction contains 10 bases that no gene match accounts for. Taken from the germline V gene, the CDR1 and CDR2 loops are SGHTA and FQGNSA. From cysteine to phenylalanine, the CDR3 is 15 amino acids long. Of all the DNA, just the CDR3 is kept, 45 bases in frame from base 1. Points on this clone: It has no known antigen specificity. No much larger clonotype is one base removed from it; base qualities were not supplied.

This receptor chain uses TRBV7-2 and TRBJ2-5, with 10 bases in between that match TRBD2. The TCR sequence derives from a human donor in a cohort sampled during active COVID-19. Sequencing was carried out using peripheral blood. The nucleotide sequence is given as TGTGCCAGCAGCGCCAGCGGGGGGGGAACCCTGACCCAGTACTTC. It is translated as CASSASGGGTLTQYF.